The 27 T cell receptor beta chains reported below all come from one sample, sequenced in a study of regulatory and conventional T cells in RAG deficiency. The sorted conventional CD4+ T cells were CD25-low and CD127-high, with genomic DNA sequenced. Sequencing used immunoSEQ multiplex PCR; TCRdb keeps in-frame clones, though not all of them. The sample contains more than 20,000 clones, 85% to 95% of which appear only once. The sample was also linked to a second study, of regulatory T cells. That report notes: Primers: 52 TRBV forward and 13 TRBJ reverse.

The sequencing input was CD4+ T cells sorted from blood. Receptors originate from a human donor in good health.

The gene calls are TRBV28 and TRBJ2-7; 7 bases agree with TRBD2. The CDR3 runs to 14 residues. Germline CDR1 reads MDHEN; CDR2 reads SYDVKM. The junction had 9 bases not matched to a gene; V was cut back by 3 bases and J by 7 bases. CDR3 in DNA: TGTGCCAGCAGTTTCCCGGGGGGTGCCGGGGAGCAGTACTTC. Its protein is CASSFPGGAGEQYF.

V and J are TRBV18 and TRBJ1-4; D not certain. Germline CDR1 reads KGHSH; CDR2 reads LQKENI. The CDR3 is 15 amino acids. V lost 3 bases and J 5 bases, leaving 13 bases between the germline ends. The chain's CDR3 is CASSPYGPQNEKLFF. The CDR3 DNA sequence: TGTGCCAGCTCACCGTACGGGCCTCAGAATGAAAAACTGTTTTTT.

The V and J genes are TRBV18 and TRBJ2-5, with 7 bases identical to TRBD1. The J call may be mistaken, given a closer DNA end match to TRBJ2-7. The CDR3 extends over 13 amino acids. The germline V gene encodes CDR1 KGHSH and CDR2 LQKENI. The CDR3 nucleotides are TGTGCCAGCTCAGCCGACAGGGTCTACGAGCAGTACTTC. This codes for CASSADRVYEQYF.

The chain joins TRBV7-9 to TRBJ2-7; D is possibly TRBD1 (5 bases). The length of the CDR3 is 11 residues. V dropped 4 bases and J dropped 7 bases, with 8 bases sitting between them. Germline lookup yields CDR1 SEHNR and CDR2 FQNEAQ (reference sequence). CDR3 in amino acids: CASSSQGEQYF. Written as DNA, the CDR3 is TGTGCCAGCAGCTCTCAGGGAGAGCAGTACTTC.

This chain connects TRBV5-5 to TRBJ1-4; 8 bases are a match to TRBD1. Trimming removed 2 bases from V and 7 bases from J; junction bases left unmatched: 4. Germline V lookup: CDR1 SGHKS, CDR2 YYEKEE (reference sequence). CDR3 size: 14 residues. DNA for the CDR3: TGTGCCAGCAGCTTCGGGACAGGCAGTGAAAAACTGTTTTTT. This encodes CASSFGTGSEKLFF. The whole variable domain, filled in from reference TRBV5-5 and TRBJ1-4, reads DAGVTQSPTHLIKTRGQQVTLRCSPISGHKSVSWYQQVLGQGPQFIFQYYEKEERGRGNFPDRFSARQFPNYSSELNVNALLLGDSALYLCASSFGTGSEKLFFGSGTQLSVL.

The chain combines TRBV7-9 with TRBJ1-4; 9 bases fit TRBD1. Germline V gene lookup returns CDR1 SEHNR and CDR2 FQNEAQ (reference sequence). The CDR3 is 15 residues long. After removal of 3 bases from V and 5 bases from J, the junction contained 4 bases not matched to a gene. The DNA for the CDR3 is TGTGCCAGCAGCTTCGGGACAGGGCCGAATGAAAAACTGTTTTTT. It specifies CASSFGTGPNEKLFF.

The chain has TRBV19 and TRBJ2-1; 10 bases are shared with TRBD2. The germline CDR1 and CDR2 sequences are LNHDA and SQIVND (reference sequence). The CDR3 length is 15 residues. V was clipped by 3 bases and J by 4 bases; unmatched bases: 3. CDR3 amino acids: CASSMVLAGYNEQFF. The CDR3 coding sequence is TGTGCCAGTAGTATGGTACTAGCGGGGTACAATGAGCAGTTCTTC.

The chain has TRBV6-1 and TRBJ2-5; D may be TRBD2 (5 bases). CDR3 size: 13 residues. The germline V gene has CDR1 MNHNS and CDR2 SASEGT. V shed 6 bases and J shed 4 bases, with 12 bases lying between them. The CDR3 protein is CASSHLARETQYF. In nucleotides, the CDR3 is TGTGCCAGCAGCCACTTAGCGAGAGAGACCCAGTACTTC.

This chain connects TRBV19 to TRBJ2-3; the match to TRBD1 covers 10 bases. CDR3 length: 15 residues. The germline V gene has CDR1 LNHDA and CDR2 SQIVND (reference sequence). V shed 7 bases and J 4 bases; nucleotides not matched to a gene: 8. CDR3 DNA sequence: TGTGCCAGTACCAGGGGGACAGGGGTTGCAGATACGCAGTATTTT. Its translation: CASTRGTGVADTQYF.

The chain is built from TRBV5-1 and TRBJ2-2; the D gene is possibly TRBD1 (5 bases). The CDR3 contains 16 residues. V was clipped by 9 bases and J by 7 bases, with 25 bases between them. Germline CDR1 SGHRS, CDR2 YFSETQ. The DNA for the CDR3 is TGCGCCACCTCGAGCCGGCAGGGTGGATTTCACGGGGAGCTGTTTTTT. Its protein is CATSSRQGGFHGELFF.

The rearrangement uses TRBV6-5 and TRBJ2-1; the match to TRBD2 covers 11 bases. Germline V gene sequence: CDR1 MNHEY, CDR2 SVGAGI. J gave up 14 bases and V 6 bases, and 9 bases lay outside the gene matches. The length of the CDR3 is 13 residues. The CDR3 bases are TGTGCCAGCAGCCAACTGACTAGCGGGATTGAGTTCTTC. It is translated as CASSQLTSGIEFF.

The CDR3 sequence is CASSLAGASGDSQQYF. The CDR3 region has the DNA TGCGCCAGCAGCCTGGCCGGGGCTAGCGGGGACTCCCAGCAGTACTTC. This sequence joins TRBV5-1 and TRBJ2-7, with TRBD2 identical over 9 bases. Germline V lookup: CDR1 SGHRS, CDR2 YFSETQ. There are 16 residues in the CDR3. V lost 4 bases, J lost 8 bases, and 16 bases stayed unmatched.

The gene calls are TRBV19 and TRBJ1-1, with 7 bases aligning to TRBD1. Germline V gives CDR1 LNHDA, CDR2 SQIVND (reference sequence). The V gene end was trimmed by 7 bases and the J gene end by 0 bases; junction bases not matched to a gene: 8. The CDR3 has 15 residues. The chain's CDR3 is CASTPGQRMNTEAFF. Here the CDR3 DNA reads TGTGCCAGTACCCCGGGACAGCGCATGAACACTGAAGCTTTCTTT.

This rearrangement joins TRBV20-1 to TRBJ2-7; 8 bases fit TRBD1. CDR3 length: 11 residues. Germline CDR1 is DFQATT and CDR2 is SNEGSKA (reference sequence). V dropped 5 bases and J dropped 6; count of bases not matched to a gene: 3. In nucleotides, the CDR3 is TGCAGTGCTTTGACAGGGGTCGAGCAGTACTTC. Protein product: CSALTGVEQYF.

This chain joins TRBV7-3 and TRBJ2-3; D not certain. This CDR3 has 14 residues. Germline CDR1 and CDR2: SGHTA and FQGTGA. Trimming removed 6 bases from V and 0 bases from J, with 10 bases in between. The CDR3 protein is CASRKTPSTDTQYF. The CDR3 region has the DNA TGTGCCAGCAGAAAAACTCCTAGCACAGATACGCAGTATTTT.

The J gene is TRBJ2-1, the V gene TRBV5-1, with D possibly matching TRBD2 (6 bases). Germline-derived CDR1 and CDR2 are SGHRS and YFSETQ. With 0 bases removed from V and 7 bases from J, the gap between germline ends came to 8 bases. CDR3 size: 13 residues. The CDR3 region is CASSLAGTNEQFF. CDR3 nucleotides: TGCGCCAGCAGCTTGGCCGGGACTAATGAGCAGTTCTTC.

This rearrangement joins TRBV11-1 to TRBJ2-1, with unresolved D. Deletions cut 1 base from V and 6 bases from J, with 4 bases between. The CDR3 extends over 12 amino acids. Per the germline V gene, CDR1 is SGHAT and CDR2 is FQDESV (reference sequence). The CDR3, as DNA: TGTGCCAGCAGCTTAGTCTGCAATGAGCAGTTCTTC. Its translation: CASSLVCNEQFF.

V usage is TRBV4-2 and J usage is TRBJ2-7, with D perhaps TRBD1 or TRBD2 (5 bases each). Trimming removed 0 bases from V and 4 bases from J, with 7 bases in between. This CDR3 contains 13 residues. CDR1 and CDR2 (germline): LGHNA, YNFKEQ. The CDR3: CASSQEWGYEQYF. In DNA form, the CDR3 reads TGTGCCAGCAGCCAAGAATGGGGGTACGAGCAGTACTTC.

The J gene is TRBJ1-1, the V gene TRBV5-6; D gene uncertain. Trimming left V 4 bases short and J 1 base short, with 17 bases between. There are 16 residues in the CDR3. Per the germline V gene, CDR1 is SGHDT and CDR2 is YYEEEE. The CDR3 DNA reads as TGTGCCAGCAGCCCCACCTATAGTGGGTGGAACACTGAAGCTTTCTTT. This codes for CASSPTYSGWNTEAFF.

The genes are TRBV9 and TRBJ2-7, with a possible D match to TRBD2 (5 bases). This CDR3 spans 14 amino acids. Germline V gives CDR1 SGDLS, CDR2 YYNGEE. The germline V and J ends were trimmed by 3 bases and 2 bases, with 12 bases remaining between them. The CDR3 DNA reads as TGTGCCAGCAGCGCGGACTCGTTTGCCTACGAGCAGTACTTC. Translated: CASSADSFAYEQYF.

The chain joins TRBV4-1 to TRBJ2-1; 8 positions agree with TRBD2. V trimming: 6 bases; J trimming: 2 bases; junction bases outside the gene matches: 3. Germline assignment: CDR1 MGHRA and CDR2 YSYEKL. CDR3 size: 14 residues. The DNA of the CDR3 is TGCGCCAGCAGTCGACTAGCGACCTACAATGAGCAGTTCTTC. Its translation: CASSRLATYNEQFF.

The table lists this clone with a count of one. An end of the junction differs from the germline gene, which may be a read error. The genes are TRBV5-1 and TRBJ1-1; unclear D gene. Germline V CDR1 and CDR2: SGHRS, YFSETQ. This CDR3 region has 14 residues. The CDR3 DNA is TGCACCAGCAGCCCCGGGAGCTCGGACACTGAAGCTTTCTTT. Protein: CTSSPGSSDTEAFF.

The rearrangement links TRBV30 to TRBJ1-1, with unresolved D. The CDR3 covers 12 residues. The germline CDR1 and CDR2 sequences are GTSNPN and SVGIG (reference sequence). Trimming cost V 0 bases and J 3 bases, with 5 bases left between them. CDR3 protein: CAWSVHYTEAFF. For the CDR3, the DNA is TGTGCCTGGAGTGTTCATTACACTGAAGCTTTCTTT.

The chain uses TRBV7-8 and TRBJ2-2; weak D call: TRBD1 (6 bases). CDR1 is SGHVS and CDR2 is FQNEAQ in the germline V gene. Between the trimmed V and J ends, which lost 5 bases and 1 base, there was a span of 17 bases. This CDR3 contains 17 residues. The DNA for the CDR3 is TGTGCCAGCAGCGCAGTACAGGGTTCGGTGAACACCGGGGAGCTGTTTTTT. Its translation is CASSAVQGSVNTGELFF.

V and J are TRBV18 and TRBJ1-1, with D maybe TRBD1 (5 bases). V shed 2 bases and J shed 5 bases, with 15 bases lying between them. Germline-derived CDR1 and CDR2 are KGHSH and LQKENI. This CDR3 comprises 15 residues. DNA of the CDR3: TGTGCCAGCTCACCATCTTTATCCAGGGAGACTGAAGCTTTCTTT. It codes for CASSPSLSRETEAFF.

V usage is TRBV5-4 and J usage is TRBJ2-3; TRBD2 might be the D (6 bases). This CDR3 spans 16 amino acids. CDR1 is SGHNT and CDR2 is YYREEE in the germline V gene (reference sequence). The ends were cut back, 5 bases at V and 5 bases at J, with 21 bases in the middle. The CDR3 loop reads CASSLQRGAGGDTQYF. Written as DNA, the CDR3 is TGTGCCAGCAGTCTACAAAGAGGGGCCGGGGGAGATACGCAGTATTTT.

The CDR3 coding sequence is TGTGCCAGCTCACCAACAGAATATAATTCACCCCTCCACTTT. Translation: CASSPTEYNSPLHF. The chain couples TRBV18 to TRBJ1-6; no clear D. V was clipped by 2 bases and J by 4 bases, with 6 bases between them. This CDR3 comprises 14 residues. Per germline, CDR1 KGHSH and CDR2 LQKENI.